The following is a TCR beta chain sequence with its context. The antigen remains unidentified. The identical CDR3 is also encoded by other nucleotide sequences in the sample. The CDR3 has 14 residues. Germline V gene data show CDR1 as MDHEN and CDR2 as SYDVKM. The germline V and J ends were trimmed by 2 bases and 2 bases, with 10 bases remaining between them. This sample was taken from a study of shared clonotypes between healthy human individuals. Points from the study as a whole: All-four-donor shared clonotypes had higher generation probabilities than non-shared clonotypes did. Larger richness was generally estimated for naive than memory subsets.

It was CD45RO-negative cells, positively selected for CCR7, that made up naive CD8 cells, with terminally differentiated effector memory CD45RA+ cells excluded. TCRdb keeps only in-frame clones here, not all; method: immunoSEQ multiplex PCR. Among hundreds of thousands of clones listed, approximately 96% were seen once. V is TRBV28 and J is TRBJ2-7, with TRBD1 as a possible D gene (5 bases). The sample was naive CD8+ T cells sorted from blood. This TCR came from a woman aged 30 to 39 in good health. The CDR3 sequence: CASSLVDRAYEQYF. In DNA form, the CDR3 reads TGTGCCAGCAGTTTAGTCGACAGAGCCTACGAGCAGTACTTC.